The 14 T cell receptor beta chains reported below all come from one sample, sequenced in a study of cytomegalovirus exposure and HLA in healthy donors. This table comes from immunoSEQ multiplex PCR, and its TCRdb copy is limited to in-frame clones, with some not included. Among over 100,000 clones listed, 85% to 90% were seen once. Input material: PBMCs. All receptors derive from a woman aged 18-29 years in good health and CMV-seropositive.

CDR3 DNA: TGTGCCAGCAGCGTGTCAGGGACAGGGGATGGCTACACCTTC. It translates to CASSVSGTGDGYTF. The chain employs TRBV9 and TRBJ1-2; TRBD1 matches at 10 bases. The ends lost 2 bases at V and 6 bases at J; junction bases unmatched: 4. CDR1 is SGDLS, CDR2 YYNGEE, per germline. The CDR3 covers 14 residues.

J is TRBJ2-1 and V is TRBV15, with TRBD1 as a possible D gene (6 bases). V dropped 0 bases and J dropped 9 bases, with 15 bases sitting between them. The CDR3 spans 15 residues. Germline loops: CDR1 LNHNV, CDR2 YYDKDF (reference sequence). The CDR3 DNA sequence: TGTGCCACCAGCAGAGACACCACAGGGTTTGCTGAGCAGTTCTTC. Translating gives CATSRDTTGFAEQFF.

The chain uses TRBV5-6 and TRBJ1-2; D possibly corresponds to TRBD1 (5 bases). CDR1 and CDR2 from the germline V gene are SGHDT and YYEEEE. The CDR3 spans 13 residues. V was shortened by 2 bases and J by 0 bases, with 5 bases between the two germline ends. In nucleotides, the CDR3 is TGTGCCAGCAGCTTACAGGCTAACTATGGCTACACCTTC. Its protein product is CASSLQANYGYTF.

The rearrangement joins TRBV6-1 to TRBJ2-3; D is uncertain. In germline, CDR1 is MNHNS, CDR2 SASEGT. The CDR3 has 13 residues. Trimming removed 4 bases at V and 2 bases at J, with 7 bases between. The CDR3 here is CASSVVDTDTQYF. As DNA, the CDR3 is TGTGCCAGCAGTGTCGTAGACACAGATACGCAGTATTTT.

The J gene is TRBJ2-7, the V gene TRBV2; TRBD1 matches at 10 bases. The CDR3 has 15 residues. J was trimmed by 4 bases and V by 5 bases; bases with no gene match: 8. Germline CDR1 reads SNHLY; CDR2 reads FYNNEI. CDR3 nucleotide sequence: TGTGCCAGCAGTTCCTTCCGGGACAGGGGTTACGAGCAGTACTTC. This gives the protein CASSSFRDRGYEQYF.

The chain recombines TRBV7-2 with TRBJ2-3; the match to TRBD2 covers 10 bases. CDR1 and CDR2 (germline): SGHTA, FQGNSA. J lost 2 bases, V lost 5 bases, and 4 bases had no gene match. This CDR3 is 15 amino acids long. DNA of the CDR3: TGTGCCAGCAGCACAACTAGCGGGGTCACAGATACGCAGTATTTT. Translating gives CASSTTSGVTDTQYF.

The chain couples TRBV2 to TRBJ2-1; TRBD2 matches at 10 bases. V trimming: 2 bases; J trimming: 2 bases; junction bases outside the gene matches: 0. The CDR3 has 15 residues. Germline values: CDR1 SNHLY, CDR2 FYNNEI. CDR3 coding DNA: TGTGCCAGCAGTGAAAGCGGGGGGGCCTACAATGAGCAGTTCTTC. Amino acids: CASSESGGAYNEQFF.

This chain uses TRBV18 with TRBJ2-2, with no clear D. Trimming cost V 5 bases and J 0 bases, with 7 bases left between them. The CDR3 consists of 14 residues. CDR1 KGHSH and CDR2 LQKENI come from the germline V gene. The CDR3 nucleotides are TGTGCCAGCTCAGCGAGGACGAACACCGGGGAGCTGTTTTTT. It yields the protein CASSARTNTGELFF. Filled out from reference TRBV18 and TRBJ2-2, the complete variable domain reads NAGVMQNPRHLVRRRGQEARLRCSPMKGHSHVYWYRQLPEEGLKFMVYLQKENIIDESGMPKERFSAEFPKEGPSILRIQQVVRGDSAAYFCASSARTNTGELFFGEGSRLTVL.

The V gene is TRBV5-1, the J gene TRBJ2-1; TRBD2 agrees at 11 bases. CDR3 length equals 14 residues. The V and J ends lost 4 bases and 10 bases, in that order; junction bases with no gene match: 7. Germline values: CDR1 SGHRS, CDR2 YFSETQ. In nucleotides, the CDR3 is TGCGCCAGCAGCGTCACTAGCGGGAGTCAGGAGCAGTTCTTC. It translates to CASSVTSGSQEQFF.

The V and J genes are TRBV7-9 and TRBJ2-3, with TRBD2 matching 14 bases. The V gene's germline CDR1 is SEHNR and CDR2 FQNEAQ (reference sequence). The CDR3 is made up of 16 amino acids. The V segment lost 4 bases and the J segment 4 bases; nucleotides outside the gene matches: 4. The CDR3, as DNA: TGTGCCAGCAGCTCGGGACTAGCGGGAGTAGCAGATACGCAGTATTTT. Translation: CASSSGLAGVADTQYF.

There are a few counts of this clone. This rearrangement joins TRBV7-2 to TRBJ2-7; TRBD2 agrees at 7 bases. After removal of 5 bases from V and 7 bases from J, the junction contained 8 bases not matched to a gene. This CDR3 contains 13 residues. From germline, CDR1 is SGHTA and CDR2 FQGNSA. The CDR3 sequence: CASSPGGGSEQYF. In DNA form, the CDR3 reads TGTGCCAGCAGCCCCGGCGGGGGATCTGAGCAGTACTTC.

The chain couples TRBV7-8 to TRBJ1-1; D not certain. CDR3 length equals 14 residues. The ends were cut back, 0 bases at V and 1 base at J, with 6 bases in the middle. In germline, CDR1 is SGHVS, CDR2 FQNEAQ. CDR3 sequence: CASSLAHTNTEAFF. CDR3 in DNA: TGTGCCAGCAGCTTAGCACACACGAACACTGAAGCTTTCTTT.

V and J are TRBV19 and TRBJ2-5, with D perhaps matching TRBD1 (6 bases). V was cut by 5 bases and J by 5 bases, with 24 bases left in between. The CDR3 contains 17 residues. Per the germline V gene, CDR1 is LNHDA and CDR2 is SQIVND (reference sequence). In DNA, the CDR3 is TGTGCCAGTAGTCCCCGACACTCTTCGGGCAGGGGTGAGACCCAGTACTTC. Translation: CASSPRHSSGRGETQYF.

V is TRBV4-1 and J is TRBJ2-3; 9 bases map to TRBD2. The CDR3 has 22 amino acids. V dropped 0 bases and J dropped 1; count of bases not matched to a gene: 20. Germline V lookup: CDR1 MGHRA, CDR2 YSYEKL. The DNA for the CDR3 is TGCGCCAGCAGCCAAGAGGGTTGCGGGAGGGCCGTGTACATCAACCGCACAGATACGCAGTATTTT. It encodes CASSQEGCGRAVYINRTDTQYF.